The 17 T cell receptor beta chains listed next were all sequenced from one sample in a study of T cell clones after liver transplantation. Data came from immunoSEQ multiplex PCR; TCRdb stores just in-frame clones and leaves some out. The sample has tens of thousands of clones; around four fifths are singletons. The starting material was CD4+ T cells from blood, obtained about 50 months after liver transplant. The receptors come from a human patient who received a liver transplant. T cells may partly derive from the graft donor.

This chain connects TRBV5-8 to TRBJ1-1, with 7 bases identical to TRBD1. Per germline, CDR1 SGHTS and CDR2 YDEGEE. This CDR3 spans 14 amino acids. The V gene end was trimmed by 2 bases and the J gene end by 6 bases; junction bases not matched to a gene: 7. The chain's CDR3 is CASSFPYRGAEAFF. As DNA, the CDR3 is TGTGCCAGCAGCTTCCCTTACAGGGGAGCTGAAGCTTTCTTT.

The V gene is TRBV5-6, the J gene TRBJ2-3; TRBD2 aligns across 10 bases. The ends lost 4 bases at V and 6 bases at J; junction bases unmatched: 8. The CDR3 covers 15 residues. Germline lookup yields CDR1 SGHDT and CDR2 YYEEEE. CDR3 protein: CASSLISGRRDTQYF. In DNA, the CDR3 is TGTGCCAGCAGCCTGATTAGCGGGAGGAGGGATACGCAGTATTTT.

A single count supports this clone. The chain carries TRBV5-4 and TRBJ1-2, with TRBD1 matching 8 bases. Germline values: CDR1 SGHNT, CDR2 YYREEE (reference sequence). The CDR3 totals 14 residues. Trimming removed 3 bases from V and 7 bases from J; junction bases left unmatched: 8. CDR3 in amino acids: CASSSRQGYRGYTF. In DNA form, the CDR3 reads TGTGCCAGCAGCTCTCGACAGGGGTATCGTGGCTACACCTTC.

This clone was counted a single time. The V and J genes are TRBV5-1 and TRBJ2-3, with unresolved D. The V end was cut by 0 bases, the J end by 0 bases, with 5 bases between. The CDR3 spans 14 residues. CDR1 SGHRS and CDR2 YFSETQ come from the germline V gene. The CDR3 bases are TGCGCCAGCAGCTTGGCCGGTAGCACAGATACGCAGTATTTT. It codes for CASSLAGSTDTQYF.

The chain employs TRBV30 and TRBJ2-5; D might be TRBD1 (6 bases). Germline-derived CDR1 and CDR2 are GTSNPN and SVGIG (reference sequence). The CDR3 runs 11 residues. V lost 4 bases to trimming and J lost 6 bases, with 9 bases between them. The CDR3: CAWNTGKTQYF. The CDR3 DNA sequence: TGTGCCTGGAACACAGGGAAGACCCAGTACTTC.

The chain combines TRBV6-6 with TRBJ2-2; 11 bases fit TRBD1. CDR1 and CDR2 (germline): MNHNY, SVGAGI (reference sequence). V lost 7 bases to trimming and J lost 5 bases; unmatched junction nucleotides: 6. This CDR3 spans 15 amino acids. The CDR3 loop is CASTMGQGGTGELFF. CDR3 DNA: TGTGCCAGCACCATGGGACAGGGGGGGACCGGGGAGCTGTTTTTT.

This rearrangement joins TRBV4-1 to TRBJ1-2, with D possibly matching TRBD1 (6 bases). The CDR3 extends over 14 amino acids. Germline CDR1 reads MGHRA; CDR2 reads YSYEKL. V lost 1 base, J lost 8 bases, and 14 bases lay in between. CDR3 sequence (DNA): TGCGCCAGCAGCCAAGTAACCGGGGGCGGCGGCTACACCTTC. It is translated as CASSQVTGGGGYTF.

V is TRBV5-5 and J is TRBJ1-5; D may be TRBD1 (6 bases). Germline lookup yields CDR1 SGHKS and CDR2 YYEKEE (reference sequence). V was pared by 5 bases and J by 6 bases, with 24 bases between. There are 17 residues in the CDR3. The CDR3 loop reads CASSQTSVRVGGQPQHF. The CDR3 DNA sequence: TGTGCCAGCAGTCAAACCTCGGTCAGGGTAGGGGGTCAGCCCCAGCATTTT.

The V gene is TRBV4-2, the J gene TRBJ1-3; D possibly corresponds to TRBD1 (5 bases). CDR1 and CDR2 (germline): LGHNA, YNFKEQ. The CDR3 runs 13 residues. V was clipped by 4 bases and J by 3 bases, with 7 bases between them. The CDR3 DNA sequence: TGTGCCAGCAGCCTCGACAGTGGAAACACCATATATTTT. It specifies CASSLDSGNTIYF.

This rearrangement joins TRBV5-5 to TRBJ1-2, with 10 bases identical to TRBD1. CDR3 length: 16 residues. The germline V gene encodes CDR1 SGHKS and CDR2 YYEKEE (reference sequence). The trim removed 3 bases at V and 1 base at J, leaving 6 bases unmatched. Written as DNA, the CDR3 is TGTGCCAGCAGCTACTCGACAGGGGGCGTTAACTATGGCTACACCTTC. It is translated as CASSYSTGGVNYGYTF.

This chain joins TRBV28 and TRBJ2-7, with TRBD1 identical over 7 bases. V was clipped by 6 bases and J by 2 bases; unmatched bases: 4. Per the germline V gene, CDR1 is MDHEN and CDR2 is SYDVKM. The CDR3 has 13 amino acids. For the CDR3, the DNA is TGTGCCAGCAGCAGGGGACAGCCCTACGAGCAGTACTTC. It translates to CASSRGQPYEQYF.

On this clone: Other DNA sequences from this sample encode an identical CDR3 as well. The chain combines TRBV6-5 with TRBJ2-3; TRBD1 is a possible D gene (6 bases). Germline CDR1 is MNHEY and CDR2 is SVGAGI. Trimming left V 2 bases short and J 3 bases short, with 9 bases between. CDR3 length: 14 residues. The CDR3 sequence: CASSYTRGTDTQYF. CDR3 DNA sequence: TGTGCCAGCAGTTACACAAGGGGGACAGATACGCAGTATTTT.

This clone occurred once. The rearrangement joins TRBV5-6 to TRBJ2-1, with 9 positions matching TRBD2. This CDR3 is built from 15 residues. The ends lost 0 bases at V and 8 bases at J; junction bases unmatched: 6. CDR1 is SGHDT and CDR2 is YYEEEE in the germline V gene. The CDR3 sequence is CASSLVASGAHEQFF. The CDR3 bases are TGTGCCAGCAGCTTGGTTGCTAGCGGGGCCCATGAGCAGTTCTTC.

J is TRBJ1-6 and V is TRBV6-6, with 9 bases fitting TRBD1. CDR1 and CDR2 (germline): MNHNY, SVGAGI (reference sequence). V lost 7 bases and J lost 6; bases outside the gene matches: 7. CDR3 length: 15 residues. CDR3: CASTSQGAGNSPLHF. CDR3 nucleotides: TGTGCCAGCACCTCACAGGGGGCTGGTAATTCACCCCTCCACTTT.

The gene calls are TRBV7-9 and TRBJ2-3; no reliable D call. Deletions cut 3 bases from V and 3 bases from J, with 1 base between. The CDR3 is 11 amino acids. Per germline, CDR1 SEHNR and CDR2 FQNEAQ (reference sequence). CDR3 amino acids: CASSLTDTQYF. Here the CDR3 DNA reads TGTGCCAGCAGCTTGACAGATACGCAGTATTTT.

This clone is a singleton in its sample. In DNA, the CDR3 is TGTGCCAGCAGGGACCCCCAACTCGCCAAAAACATTCAGTACTTC. Translating it yields CASRDPQLAKNIQYF. The V call is TRBV7-2, the J call TRBJ2-4; D ambiguous. CDR1 SGHTA and CDR2 FQGNSA come from the germline V gene. The CDR3 is made up of 15 amino acids. The ends were cut back, 6 bases at V and 1 base at J, with 13 bases in the middle. Full variable domain (outside the CDR3, taken from reference TRBV7-2 and TRBJ2-4): GAGVSQSPSNKVTEKGKDVELRCDPISGHTALYWYRQSLGQGLEFLIYFQGNSAPDKSGLPSDRFSAERTGGSVSTLTIQRTQQEDSAVYLCASRDPQLAKNIQYFGAGTRLSVL.

This clone appeared many times. The V call is TRBV11-2, the J call TRBJ1-5, with D possibly being TRBD1 (5 bases). The germline V gene encodes CDR1 SGHAT and CDR2 FQNNGV. Trimming removed 5 bases from V and 6 bases from J, with 14 bases in between. The CDR3 is made up of 14 amino acids. The CDR3 DNA follows: TGTGCCAGCAGCCCCCACGGGGGGGGTCAGCCCCAGCATTTT. Translated, it gives CASSPHGGGQPQHF.